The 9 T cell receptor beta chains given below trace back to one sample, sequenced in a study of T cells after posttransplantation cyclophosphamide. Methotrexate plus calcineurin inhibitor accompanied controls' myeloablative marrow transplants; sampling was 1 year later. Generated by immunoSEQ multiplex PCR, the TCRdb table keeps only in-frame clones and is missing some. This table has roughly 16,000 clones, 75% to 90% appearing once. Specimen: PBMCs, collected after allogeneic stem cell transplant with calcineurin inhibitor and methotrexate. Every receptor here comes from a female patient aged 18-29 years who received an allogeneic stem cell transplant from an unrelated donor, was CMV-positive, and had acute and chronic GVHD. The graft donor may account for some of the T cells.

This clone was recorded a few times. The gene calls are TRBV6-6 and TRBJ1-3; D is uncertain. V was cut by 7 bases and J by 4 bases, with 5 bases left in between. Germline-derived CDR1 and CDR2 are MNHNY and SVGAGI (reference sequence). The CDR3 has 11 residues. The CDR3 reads CASKLGNTIYF. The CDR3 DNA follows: TGTGCCAGCAAACTAGGAAACACCATATATTTT.

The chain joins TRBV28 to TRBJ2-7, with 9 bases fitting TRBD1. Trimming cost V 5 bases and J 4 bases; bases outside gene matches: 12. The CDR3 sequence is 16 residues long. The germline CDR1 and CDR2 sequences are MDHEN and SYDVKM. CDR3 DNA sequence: TGTGCCAGCAGTCTAGAAACACCGGGACAGGGATACGAGCAGTACTTC. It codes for CASSLETPGQGYEQYF. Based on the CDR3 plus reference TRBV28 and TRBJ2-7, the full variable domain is DVKVTQSSRYLVKRTGEKVFLECVQDMDHENMFWYRQDPGLGLRLIYFSYDVKMKEKGDIPEGYSVSREKKERFSLILESASTNQTSMYLCASSLETPGQGYEQYFGPGTRLTVT.

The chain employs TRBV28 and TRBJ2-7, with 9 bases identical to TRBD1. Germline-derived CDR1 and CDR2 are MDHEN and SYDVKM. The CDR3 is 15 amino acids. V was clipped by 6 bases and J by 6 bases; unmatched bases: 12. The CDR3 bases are TGTGCCAGCAGGTGGAACGACAGGGGGGGGATCGAGCAGTACTTC. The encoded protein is CASRWNDRGGIEQYF.

The CDR3 bases are TGTGCCAGCAGTGATGGGGGGACAGGGGAAAACATTCAGTACTTC. This gives the protein CASSDGGTGENIQYF. The rearrangement uses TRBV2 and TRBJ2-4; 10 bases map to TRBD1. Germline lookup yields CDR1 SNHLY and CDR2 FYNNEI. CDR3 size: 15 residues. The trim removed 3 bases at V and 5 bases at J, leaving 4 bases unmatched.

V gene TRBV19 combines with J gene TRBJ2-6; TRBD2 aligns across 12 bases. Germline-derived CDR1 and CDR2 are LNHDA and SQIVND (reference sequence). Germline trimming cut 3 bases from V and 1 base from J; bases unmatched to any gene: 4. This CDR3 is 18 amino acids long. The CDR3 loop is CASSIASGRGSGANVLTF. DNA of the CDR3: TGTGCCAGTAGTATTGCTAGCGGGAGGGGTTCTGGGGCCAACGTCCTGACTTTC.

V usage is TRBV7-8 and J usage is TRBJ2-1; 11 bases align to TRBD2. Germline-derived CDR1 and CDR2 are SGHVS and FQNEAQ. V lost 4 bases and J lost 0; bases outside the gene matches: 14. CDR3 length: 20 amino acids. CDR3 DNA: TGTGCCAGCAGCTACCCAGCCTTTGATAGCGGGAGGGCCTCCTACAATGAGCAGTTCTTC. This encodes CASSYPAFDSGRASYNEQFF.

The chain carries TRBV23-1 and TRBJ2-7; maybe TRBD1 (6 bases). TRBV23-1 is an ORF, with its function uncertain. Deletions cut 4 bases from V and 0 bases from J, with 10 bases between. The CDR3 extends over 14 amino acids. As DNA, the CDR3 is TGCGCCAGCAGTCGAACAGGGCTCTCCTACGAGCAGTACTTC. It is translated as CASSRTGLSYEQYF.

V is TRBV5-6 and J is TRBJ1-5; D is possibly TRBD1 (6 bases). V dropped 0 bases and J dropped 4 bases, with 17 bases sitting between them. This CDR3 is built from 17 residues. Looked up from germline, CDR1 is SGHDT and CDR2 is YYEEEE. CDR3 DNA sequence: TGTGCCAGCAGCTTGGGTCCGGGCAGGGGTGGTAATCAGCCCCAGCATTTT. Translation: CASSLGPGRGGNQPQHF.

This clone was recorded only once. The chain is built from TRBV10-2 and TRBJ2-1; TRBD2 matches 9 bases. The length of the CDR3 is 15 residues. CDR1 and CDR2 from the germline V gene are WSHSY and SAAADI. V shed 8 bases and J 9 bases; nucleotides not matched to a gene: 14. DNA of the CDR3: TGCGCCAGCGGACCCCAAGCGGGAGGTTTGAGTGAGCAGTTCTTC. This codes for CASGPQAGGLSEQFF.